The T cell receptor beta chain described here comes from a study of glioma-infiltrating T cells after dendritic cell vaccination (dated by TCRdb to 2016 to 2017). About the full investigation: A cohort of approximately 15 glioblastoma patients from Phase I and II dendritic cell vaccination trials was included, of whom 9 were newly diagnosed and 6 had recurrent disease. Patients received autologous tumor lysate-pulsed dendritic cell vaccination between about 2002 and 2013. The vaccine was prepared from monocyte-derived dendritic cells that were cultured for more than six days with IL-4 and GM-CSF and then pulsed overnight with autologous tumor lysate. Each patient was given three intradermal dendritic cell vaccine injections, spaced two weeks apart, in the arm below the axilla. In glioblastoma patients vaccinated with dendritic cells, deep sequencing of TCR beta CDR3 regions served to measure the amount of tumor-infiltrating lymphocytes and to compare repertoires between tumor and blood. Survival after dendritic cell vaccination was correlated with TCR sequencing metrics, such as TIL content and the overlap between tumor and blood repertoires.

Selection of patients required sufficient residual fresh-frozen tumor tissue and over two years of available survival data. Molecular status otherwise varied across the glioblastoma patients, but none of them carried an isocitrate dehydrogenase mutation. PBMC were collected before vaccination, two weeks after the third vaccination, and at tumor progression when it occurred. The Qiagen DNeasy Blood extraction Kit was used to extract genomic DNA. The immunoSEQ assay amplified TCRB CDR3 regions from approximately 2 micrograms of genomic DNA, or from all available DNA when less than that amount was available. Multiplex PCR used 60 forward primers for TCR V beta segments and 13 reverse primers for J beta segments. To estimate the number of reads per starting template, synthetic control templates were added to each sample at limiting dilution. The Illumina HiSeq System generated sequencing reads of 87 bp. Regarding the original processing steps: PCR and sequencing errors were removed by merging closely related sequences with a nearest neighbor algorithm. TCR overlap was defined as the percentage of unique tumor TCR beta sequences that were also present in the same patient's peripheral blood. TCRdb's version of the immuneACCESS table is confined to in-frame rearrangements and falls short of the full clone set. An unresolved V gene accounts for under half of the shortfall where checked; the remainder is of unknown origin. The DNA was the basis for D and trimming; V, J and clone size are from that table. This sample holds 40,000 or so clones; approximately 82% were observed only once. The ten largest make up approximately 8.4% of the sample.

This clone has a single count. Its antigen target is currently unknown. There are no base qualities to consult, and no much larger clone falls within one base. Inclusive of the bounding cysteine and phenylalanine, the CDR3 is 13 residues long. The only DNA kept is the CDR3, 39 bases in frame from the first base. Based on the germline V gene, the CDR1 and CDR2 sequences are SGHTA and FQGNSA. Trimming accounts for 1 base at V and 8 bases at J, while the number of junction bases matched to no gene is 2. Findings and caveats that apply to the study as a whole: Longer time to progression and overall survival after dendritic cell vaccination were predicted by higher estimated pretreatment TIL content. The TCR overlap response model with three groups was called speculative and said to need prospective validation. No direct relationship between TCR clonality and survival was found, suggesting that a diverse polyclonal response may matter. The cohort was small and heterogeneous, with few patients having full blood and tumor sets and even fewer initial-recurrent tumor pairs.

Recombination linked TRBV7-2 to TRBJ1-1; TRBD1 lines up with 9 middle nucleotides. This receptor was identified in a human donor with glioblastoma. Sample: blood, taken before dendritic cell vaccination. The CDR3 has the sequence CASSLGDRGEAFF. DNA sequence: TGTGCCAGCAGCTTAGGAGACAGGGGGGAAGCTTTCTTT.